This T cell receptor (beta chain) originates from a study of cytomegalovirus exposure and HLA in healthy donors. Produced via immunoSEQ multiplex PCR; TCRdb's table is partial and in-frame only. The top ten clones hold 0.8% to 1% of a sample with about 160,000 clones, 95% to 97% of them seen once. Germline CDR1 and CDR2: SGHRS and YFSETQ. V gave up 0 bases and J gave up 4 bases, with 10 bases separating them. The CDR3 consists of 14 residues. The sequence came from a woman younger than 35 in good health and CMV-seronegative. The chain uses TRBV5-1 and TRBJ1-2; tentatively, D is TRBD1 (5 bases). The sample taken for sequencing was PBMCs. CDR3 residues: CASSLEQGTYGYTF. DNA of the CDR3: TGCGCCAGCAGCTTGGAGCAGGGTACCTATGGCTACACCTTC.